Below are 9 T cell receptor beta chains sequenced from a single sample in a study of T cell repertoires in cytomegalovirus infection. TCRdb reanalysed the reads using MiXCR and keeps one entry per CDR3 protein. The sample lists 150,000 to 200,000 distinct CDR3 sequences, roughly a fifth occurring once. What was sequenced was PBMCs. The receptor set was obtained from a human donor in good health (CMV status not recorded). Some clones in this sample may be carry-over from other donors' samples.

The J gene is TRBJ1-1, the V gene TRBV11-1; 7 bases are shared with TRBD1. Germline V gene sequence: CDR1 SGHAT, CDR2 FQDESV (reference sequence). CDR3 length: 18 amino acids. V shed 1 base, J shed 1 base, and the junction held 12 bases outside the gene matches. The CDR3 DNA follows: TGTGCCAGCAGCTTAGAGGGCACAGGGGTTTCGGGGAACACTGAAGCTTTCTTT. It encodes CASSLEGTGVSGNTEAFF. The whole variable domain, remainder taken from reference TRBV11-1 and TRBJ1-1, is EAEVAQSPRYKITEKSQAVAFWCDPISGHATLYWYRQILGQGPELLVQFQDESVVDDSQLPKDRFSAERLKGVDSTLKIQPAELGDSAMYLCASSLEGTGVSGNTEAFFGQGTRLTVV.

This clonotype was detected only a few times. The chain links TRBV6-5 to TRBJ1-1, with no clear D. CDR3 size: 13 residues. Per the germline V gene, CDR1 is MNHEY and CDR2 is SVGAGI. The V gene lost 3 bases and the J gene lost 4 bases, with 9 bases spanning the gap. The chain's CDR3 is CASSYMWGTEAFF. DNA for the CDR3: TGTGCCAGCAGTTATATGTGGGGCACTGAAGCTTTCTTT.

J is TRBJ1-1 and V is TRBV11-1; D call uncertain. CDR1 and CDR2 from the germline V gene are SGHAT and FQDESV (reference sequence). The ends were cut back, 1 base at V and 0 bases at J, with 6 bases in the middle. This CDR3 is 14 amino acids long. The DNA for the CDR3 is TGTGCCAGCAGCTTAGAGGTTATGAACACTGAAGCTTTCTTT. Translating gives CASSLEVMNTEAFF.

The chain has TRBV28 and TRBJ2-7; weak D call: TRBD2 (6 bases). The CDR3 totals 12 residues. In germline, CDR1 is MDHEN, CDR2 SYDVKM. V gave up 6 bases and J gave up 3 bases, with 9 bases separating them. The CDR3: CASRREDYEQYF. The CDR3 DNA is TGTGCCAGCAGGCGGGAAGACTACGAGCAGTACTTC.

This clonotype was recorded a few times. The chain uses TRBV7-9 and TRBJ1-5; D possibly corresponds to TRBD1 (5 bases). Germline V gene data show CDR1 as SEHNR and CDR2 as FQNEAQ (reference sequence). The CDR3 sequence is 15 residues long. The V and J ends lost 3 bases and 6 bases respectively, with 15 bases between them. CDR3 coding DNA: TGTGCCAGCAGCTTCGGGACGGGGGGAAGTCAGCCCCAGCATTTT. Protein: CASSFGTGGSQPQHF.

The chain recombines TRBV20-1 with TRBJ1-1; no clear D gene. CDR1 DFQATT and CDR2 SNEGSKA come from the germline V gene (reference sequence). This CDR3 comprises 14 residues. V gave up 0 bases and J gave up 1 base, with 9 bases separating them. The CDR3 DNA follows: TGCAGTGCTAGAGATCTTAACAGGAACACTGAAGCTTTCTTT. It encodes CSARDLNRNTEAFF.

This clonotype came up many times. The chain employs TRBV7-8 and TRBJ2-4, with D possibly being TRBD2 (6 bases). In germline, CDR1 is SGHVS, CDR2 FQNEAQ. Trimming shortened V by 6 bases and J by 9 bases, and 9 bases separated the two germline ends. This CDR3 comprises 11 residues. For the CDR3, the DNA is TGTGCCAGCAGTCCCGGGGGCATTCAGTACTTC. As protein: CASSPGGIQYF. Supplemented by reference TRBV7-8 and TRBJ2-4, the full variable domain reads GAGVSQSPRYKVAKRGQDVALRCDPISGHVSLFWYQQALGQGPEFLTYFQNEAQLDKSGLPSDRFFAERPEGSVSTLKIQRTQQEDSAVYLCASSPGGIQYFGAGTRLSVL.

This clonotype was recorded many times. The J gene is TRBJ1-1, the V gene TRBV5-6; D not certain. This CDR3 region has 13 residues. Germline V lookup: CDR1 SGHDT, CDR2 YYEEEE. Trimming took 7 bases from V and 4 from J, leaving 14 bases between them. The CDR3 here is CASFRSVSTEAFF. Written as DNA, the CDR3 is TGTGCCAGCTTTCGGTCAGTATCCACTGAAGCTTTCTTT.

In its sample, this clonotype was seen a few times. CDR3 sequence: CASSRSGGPEAFF. The CDR3, as DNA: TGTGCCAGCAGCCGCTCAGGGGGCCCTGAAGCTTTCTTT. The chain uses TRBV7-9 and TRBJ1-1; 8 nucleotides agree with TRBD1. CDR3 length: 13 amino acids. V lost 5 bases to trimming and J lost 6 bases; unmatched junction nucleotides: 5. Germline CDR1 and CDR2: SEHNR and FQNEAQ (reference sequence).